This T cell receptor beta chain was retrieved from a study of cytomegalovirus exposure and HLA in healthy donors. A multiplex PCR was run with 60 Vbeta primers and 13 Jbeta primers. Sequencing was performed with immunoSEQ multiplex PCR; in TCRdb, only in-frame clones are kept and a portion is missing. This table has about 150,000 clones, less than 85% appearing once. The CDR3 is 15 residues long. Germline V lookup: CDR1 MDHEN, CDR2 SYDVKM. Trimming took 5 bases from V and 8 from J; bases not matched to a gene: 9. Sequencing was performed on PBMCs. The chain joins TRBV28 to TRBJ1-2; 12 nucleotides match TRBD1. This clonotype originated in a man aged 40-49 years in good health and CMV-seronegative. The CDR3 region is CASSPPTGQGAGYTF. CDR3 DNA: TGTGCCAGCAGTCCACCCACGGGACAGGGGGCGGGCTACACCTTC.